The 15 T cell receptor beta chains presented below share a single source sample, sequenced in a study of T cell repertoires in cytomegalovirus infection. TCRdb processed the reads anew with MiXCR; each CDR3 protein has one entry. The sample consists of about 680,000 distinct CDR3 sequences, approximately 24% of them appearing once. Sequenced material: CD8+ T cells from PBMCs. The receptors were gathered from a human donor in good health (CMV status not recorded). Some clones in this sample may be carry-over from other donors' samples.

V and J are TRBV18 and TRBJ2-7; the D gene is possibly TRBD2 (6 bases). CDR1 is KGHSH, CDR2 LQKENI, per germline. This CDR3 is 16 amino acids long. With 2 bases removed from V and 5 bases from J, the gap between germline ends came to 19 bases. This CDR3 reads CASSPGGALVGDEQYF. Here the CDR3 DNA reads TGTGCCAGCTCACCAGGAGGGGCGCTGGTAGGGGACGAGCAGTACTTC.

CDR3 DNA: TGTGCCAGCAGCTATGACCGCCGCGAGCAGTACGTC. This gives the protein CASSYDRREQYV. V gene TRBV6-2 or TRBV6-3 combines with J gene TRBJ2-7, with D unclear. Trimming pared 6 bases from V and 6 bases from J, leaving 12 bases between. From germline, CDR1 is MNHEY and CDR2 SVGEGT. This CDR3 spans 12 amino acids.

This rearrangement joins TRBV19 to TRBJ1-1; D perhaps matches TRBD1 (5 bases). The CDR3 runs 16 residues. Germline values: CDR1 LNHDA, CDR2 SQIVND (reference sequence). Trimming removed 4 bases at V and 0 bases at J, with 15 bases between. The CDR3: CASSRDAVSMNTEAFF. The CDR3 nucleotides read TGTGCCAGTAGTAGGGACGCAGTTTCGATGAACACTGAAGCTTTCTTT. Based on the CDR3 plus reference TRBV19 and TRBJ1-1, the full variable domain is DGGITQSPKYLFRKEGQNVTLSCEQNLNHDAMYWYRQDPGQGLRLIYYSQIVNDFQKGDIAEGYSVSREKKESFPLTVTSAQKNPTAFYLCASSRDAVSMNTEAFFGQGTRLTVV.

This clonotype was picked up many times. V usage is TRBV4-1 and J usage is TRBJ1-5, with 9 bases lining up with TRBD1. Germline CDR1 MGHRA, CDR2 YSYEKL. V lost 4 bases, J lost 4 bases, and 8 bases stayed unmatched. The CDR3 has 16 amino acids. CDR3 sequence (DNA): TGCGCCAGCAGCCTTGGGGGGACAGGGACAAATCAGCCCCAGCATTTT. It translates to CASSLGGTGTNQPQHF.

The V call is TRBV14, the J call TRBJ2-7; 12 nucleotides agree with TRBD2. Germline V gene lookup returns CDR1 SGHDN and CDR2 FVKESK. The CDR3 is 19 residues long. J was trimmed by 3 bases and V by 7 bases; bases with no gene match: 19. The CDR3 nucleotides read TGTGCCAGCACCCCGACGATACGACTAGCGGGGGAGATGTACTACGAGCAGTACTTC. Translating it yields CASTPTIRLAGEMYYEQYF.

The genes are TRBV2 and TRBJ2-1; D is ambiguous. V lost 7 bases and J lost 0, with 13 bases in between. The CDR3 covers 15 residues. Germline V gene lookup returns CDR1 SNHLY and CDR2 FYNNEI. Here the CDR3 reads CASKVAFGSYNEQFF. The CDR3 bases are TGTGCCAGCAAAGTGGCGTTTGGCTCCTACAATGAGCAGTTCTTC.

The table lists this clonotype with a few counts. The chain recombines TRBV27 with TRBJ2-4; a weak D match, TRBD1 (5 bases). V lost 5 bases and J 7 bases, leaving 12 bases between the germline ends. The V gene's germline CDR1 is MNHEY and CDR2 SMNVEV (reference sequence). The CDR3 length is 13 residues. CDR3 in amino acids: CASSLTVGNIQYF. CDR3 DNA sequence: TGTGCCAGCAGTCTGACAGTCGGGAACATTCAGTACTTC.

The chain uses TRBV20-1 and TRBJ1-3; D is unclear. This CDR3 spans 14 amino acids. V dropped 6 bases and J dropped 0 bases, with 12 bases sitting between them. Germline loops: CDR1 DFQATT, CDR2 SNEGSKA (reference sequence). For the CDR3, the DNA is TGCAGTGCGCTCCCTAGCCACTCTGGAAACACCATATATTTT. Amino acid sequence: CSALPSHSGNTIYF.

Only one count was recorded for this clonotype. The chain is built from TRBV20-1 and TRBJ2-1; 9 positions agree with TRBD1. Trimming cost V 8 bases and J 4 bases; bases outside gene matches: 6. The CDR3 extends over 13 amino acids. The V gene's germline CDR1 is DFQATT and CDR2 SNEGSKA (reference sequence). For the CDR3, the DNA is TGCAGTTCCACAGGGGGCAGGTACAATGAGCAGTTCTTC. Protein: CSSTGGRYNEQFF.

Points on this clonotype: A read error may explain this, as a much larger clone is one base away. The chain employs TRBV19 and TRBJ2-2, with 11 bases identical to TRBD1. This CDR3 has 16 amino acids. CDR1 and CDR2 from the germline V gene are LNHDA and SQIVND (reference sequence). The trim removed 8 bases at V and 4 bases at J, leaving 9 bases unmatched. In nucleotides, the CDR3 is TGTGCCAGTGGTACAGGACAGGGGGCAGGCACCGGGGAGCTGTTTTTT. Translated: CASGTGQGAGTGELFF.

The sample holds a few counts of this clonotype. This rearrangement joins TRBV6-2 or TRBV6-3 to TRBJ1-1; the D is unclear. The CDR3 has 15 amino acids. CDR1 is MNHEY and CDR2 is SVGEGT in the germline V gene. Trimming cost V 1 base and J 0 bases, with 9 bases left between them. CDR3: CASSYFGNLNTEAFF. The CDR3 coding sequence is TGTGCCAGCAGTTACTTTGGTAACCTGAACACTGAAGCTTTCTTT.

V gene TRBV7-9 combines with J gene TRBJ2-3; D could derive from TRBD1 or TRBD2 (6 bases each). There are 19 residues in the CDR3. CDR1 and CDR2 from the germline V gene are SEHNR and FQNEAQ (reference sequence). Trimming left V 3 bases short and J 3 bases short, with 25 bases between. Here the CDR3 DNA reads TGTGCCAGCAGCTTTCAATTAACCAGGGGAACGGGAGTTACAGATACGCAGTATTTT. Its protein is CASSFQLTRGTGVTDTQYF. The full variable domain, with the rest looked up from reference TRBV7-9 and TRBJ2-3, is DTGVSQNPRHKITKRGQNVTFRCDPISEHNRLYWYRQTLGQGPEFLTYFQNEAQLEKSRLLSDRFSAERPKGSFSTLEIQRTEQGDSAMYLCASSFQLTRGTGVTDTQYFGPGTRLTVL.

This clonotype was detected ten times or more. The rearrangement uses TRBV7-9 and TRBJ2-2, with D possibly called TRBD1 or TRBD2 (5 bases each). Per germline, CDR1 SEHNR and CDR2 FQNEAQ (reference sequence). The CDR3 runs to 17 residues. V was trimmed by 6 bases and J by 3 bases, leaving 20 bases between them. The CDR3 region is CASSSGDPQIDTGELFF. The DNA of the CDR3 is TGTGCCAGCAGTTCTGGGGACCCTCAGATAGACACCGGGGAGCTGTTTTTT.

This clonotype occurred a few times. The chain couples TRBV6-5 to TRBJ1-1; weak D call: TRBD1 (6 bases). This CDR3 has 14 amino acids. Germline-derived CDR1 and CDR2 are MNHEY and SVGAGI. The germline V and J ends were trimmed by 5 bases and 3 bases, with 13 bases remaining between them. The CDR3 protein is CASSLTGDDTEAFF. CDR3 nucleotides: TGTGCCAGCAGTCTGACAGGAGACGACACTGAAGCTTTCTTT.

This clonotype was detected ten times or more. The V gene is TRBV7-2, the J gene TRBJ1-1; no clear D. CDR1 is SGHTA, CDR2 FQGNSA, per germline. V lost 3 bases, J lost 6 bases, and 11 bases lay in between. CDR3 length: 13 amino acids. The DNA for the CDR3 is TGTGCCAGCAGCTTCCGCTTTTCCTCTGAAGCTTTCTTT. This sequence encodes CASSFRFSSEAFF.